This T cell receptor beta chain comes out of a study of graft-versus-host responses after intestinal transplantation. On the study more broadly: Recipients received multivisceral, liver-intestinal, or isolated intestinal transplants. After anti-thymocyte globulin induction, recipients took tacrolimus and steroids for three to four years. Study observations and caveats: GvH clones were found in recipient marrow; some appeared first in ileum or blood.

Notes on this clone: Its target is not known.

Clones were read by immunoSEQ multiplex PCR, and TCRdb kept only the in-frame ones, dropping some. The sample includes some 45,000 clones, more than 85% of them seen just once. Per the germline V gene, CDR1 is SEHNR and CDR2 is FQNEAQ (reference sequence). Trimming removed 5 bases from V and 7 bases from J; junction bases left unmatched: 11. There are 14 residues in the CDR3. J is TRBJ2-7 and V is TRBV7-9; 7 nucleotides match TRBD1. This clonotype originated in a human patient who received an intestinal transplant, so some T cells may come from the graft donor. Material: PBMCs, obtained 524 days after transplant. This CDR3 reads CASSLTTGFVEQYF. Written as DNA, the CDR3 is TGTGCCAGCAGCCTTACGACAGGGTTTGTAGAGCAGTACTTC.